Listed below are T cell receptor beta chains from one sample, sequenced in a study of T cells in Graves' hyperthyroidism and ophthalmopathy. A single record per CDR3 protein comes from TCRdb applying MiXCR to the multiplex PCR reads. The sample lists over 650,000 distinct CDR3 sequences; roughly 15% were seen once. The material sequenced was blood. These receptors all stem from a young man with Graves' hyperthyroidism. The CDR3 runs from the conserved cysteine through the conserved F or W. Each record gives: V gene, D gene, CDR3 protein. A D gene is named only where the DNA matches it firmly.

TRBV7-9,TRBD1,CASSLEEQGAFSYNEQFF
TRBV7-3,TRBD2,CASSLGTNYNEQFF
TRBV12-5,TRBD1,CASGLPLQGPNGANTEAFF
TRBV5-6,-,CASSWLATTYEQYF
TRBV28,-,CASSRGTQYF
TRBV28,-,CASTKRALSSYNEQFF
TRBV12-3/TRBV12-4,-,CASSFRERTEAFF
TRBV20-1,TRBD1,CSARETGSEQYF
TRBV15,TRBD1,CATSNRQGAHTDTQYF
TRBV7-6,-,CASSLGRDSNTEAFF
TRBV5-6,-,CASSVTGSTGVLFF
TRBV4-3,-,CASSQDGDLGGGPPETQYF
TRBV10-3,-,CAITPQGGGYTF
TRBV7-9,-,CASSLVALDTQYF
TRBV20-1,-,CSASPSAGTPQETQYF
TRBV28,TRBD2,CASSTHQGLAVLNEQFF
TRBV6-1,-,CASRGLVSGPKLFF
TRBV13,TRBD1,CASSWTGVSTDTQYF
TRBV10-3,TRBD2,CAISVAGGRDTQYF
TRBV6-6,-,CASSYSRTKRGNEQFF
TRBV27,TRBD1,CASRERGPNYGYTF
TRBV19,-,CASRSSGRANEKLFF
TRBV27,TRBD2,CASSPQTSVNTGELFF
TRBV5-1,-,CASSLEGGSQPQHF
TRBV28,-,CASSLASWYEQYF
TRBV30,-,CAWSFGGNYEQYF
TRBV3-1,TRBD2,CASSQLGSGVKENIQYF
TRBV12-3/TRBV12-4,TRBD2,CASSLVSGRADHRDTQYF
TRBV6-1,-,CASRVKTTSMNTEAFF
TRBV13,TRBD2,CASTPGGGRASYEQYF
TRBV2,-,CASNSQVATSTDTQYF
TRBV20-1,-,CSATAFEPGNQPQHF
TRBV7-9,-,CASSLEGVRGGSAEETQYF
TRBV4-2,TRBD1,CASSQGQGAPYEQYF
TRBV6-6,TRBD2,CASSYSISLAGGGGGELFF
TRBV6-2/TRBV6-3,TRBD1,CASSQGADGYTF
TRBV6-5,-,CASSYSYFRSSGYTF
TRBV30,TRBD2,CAWSGMRGRINEQFF
TRBV9,-,CASSVGGETEAFF
TRBV7-9,TRBD2,CASSGGGSGANVLTF